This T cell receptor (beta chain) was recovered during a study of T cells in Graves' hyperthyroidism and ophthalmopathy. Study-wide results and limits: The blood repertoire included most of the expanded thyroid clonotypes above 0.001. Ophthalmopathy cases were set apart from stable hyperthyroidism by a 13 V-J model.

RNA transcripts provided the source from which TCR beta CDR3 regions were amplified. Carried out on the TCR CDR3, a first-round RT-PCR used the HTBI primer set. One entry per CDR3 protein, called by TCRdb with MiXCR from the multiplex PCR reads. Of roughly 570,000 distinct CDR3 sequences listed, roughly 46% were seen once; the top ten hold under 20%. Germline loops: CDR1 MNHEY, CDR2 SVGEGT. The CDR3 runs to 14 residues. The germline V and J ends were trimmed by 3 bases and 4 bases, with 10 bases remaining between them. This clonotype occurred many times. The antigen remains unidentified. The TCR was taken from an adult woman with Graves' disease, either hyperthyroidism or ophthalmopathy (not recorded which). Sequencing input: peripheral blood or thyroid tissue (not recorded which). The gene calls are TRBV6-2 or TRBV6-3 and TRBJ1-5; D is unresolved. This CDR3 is CASSYTSRNQPQHF. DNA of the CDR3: TGTGCCAGCAGTTATACAAGTCGTAATCAGCCCCAGCATTTT.